These 4 T cell receptor beta chains were sequenced from one sample in a study of blood T cell repertoires in COVID-19. Generated by immunoSEQ multiplex PCR, the TCRdb table keeps only in-frame clones and is missing some. In the table there are hundreds of thousands of clones, around 87% of which are singletons. The sequencing sample was made of PBMCs or T cells enriched from blood (not recorded which). The receptors originated from a man aged 25-45 years who had recovered from COVID-19.

This clone was counted once. The gene calls are TRBV27 and TRBJ2-2; D perhaps matches TRBD2 (6 bases). V dropped 3 bases and J dropped 5 bases, with 16 bases sitting between them. Germline V gene data show CDR1 as MNHEY and CDR2 as SMNVEV (reference sequence). The CDR3 consists of 16 residues. CDR3 in DNA: TGTGCCAGCAGTTTCGCCGGGAGTATTAGGACCGGGGAGCTGTTTTTT. Its protein product is CASSFAGSIRTGELFF.

The gene calls are TRBV6-1 and TRBJ1-4, with 8 bases matching TRBD1. CDR3 size: 18 residues. Germline CDR1 reads MNHNS; CDR2 reads SASEGT. The trim removed 1 base at V and 0 bases at J, leaving 7 bases unmatched. The CDR3 DNA follows: TGTGCCAGCAGTGAAGATGGGCAGGGGGCGGCAACTAATGAAAAACTGTTTTTT. Protein sequence: CASSEDGQGAATNEKLFF.

This clone has only a few counts. The V gene is TRBV27, the J gene TRBJ2-7; perhaps TRBD2 as D (5 bases). This CDR3 is built from 15 residues. Germline V gene sequence: CDR1 MNHEY, CDR2 SMNVEV (reference sequence). Between the trimmed V and J ends, which lost 2 bases and 2 bases, there was a span of 13 bases. The CDR3 sequence: CASSLDERGTYEQYF. DNA for the CDR3: TGTGCCAGCAGTTTAGATGAACGGGGTACCTACGAGCAGTACTTC.

This clone was seen only a few times. The rearrangement links TRBV10-3 to TRBJ1-3; D unclear. Germline lookup yields CDR1 ENHRY and CDR2 SYGVKD. V dropped 0 bases and J dropped 0 bases, with 9 bases sitting between them. The CDR3 extends over 16 amino acids. CDR3 amino acids: CAISESAASSGNTIYF. The CDR3 DNA reads TGTGCCATCAGTGAGTCCGCAGCGAGCTCTGGAAACACCATATATTTT.